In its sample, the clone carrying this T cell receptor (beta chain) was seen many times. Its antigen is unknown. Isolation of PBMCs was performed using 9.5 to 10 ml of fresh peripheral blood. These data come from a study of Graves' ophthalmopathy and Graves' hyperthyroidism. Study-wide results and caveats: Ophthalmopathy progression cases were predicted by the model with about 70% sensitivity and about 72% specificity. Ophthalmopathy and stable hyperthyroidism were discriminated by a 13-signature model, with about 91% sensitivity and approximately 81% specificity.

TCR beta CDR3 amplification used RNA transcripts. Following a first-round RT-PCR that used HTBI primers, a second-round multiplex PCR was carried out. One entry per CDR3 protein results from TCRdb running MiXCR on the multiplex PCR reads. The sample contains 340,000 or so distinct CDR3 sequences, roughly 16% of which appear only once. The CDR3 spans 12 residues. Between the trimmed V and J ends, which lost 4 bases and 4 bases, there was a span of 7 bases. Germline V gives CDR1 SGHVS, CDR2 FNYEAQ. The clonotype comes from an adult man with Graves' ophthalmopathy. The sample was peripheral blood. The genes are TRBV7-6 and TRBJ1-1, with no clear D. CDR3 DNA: TGTGCCAGCAGCTCGTCGGGCACTGAAGCTTTCTTT. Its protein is CASSSSGTEAFF.